Below, one T cell receptor beta chain is given with its context. As yet, its antigen is unknown. The data belong to a study of cytomegalovirus exposure and HLA in healthy donors. Germline CDR1 is LNHDA and CDR2 is SQIVND (reference sequence). The V end lost 2 bases, the J end lost 2 bases, and 13 bases lay between the germline ends. CDR3 length: 16 amino acids. Though probably carrying unrecorded immune exposures, donors were nominally healthy at sampling. Study results and limitations: In a later analysis, common viral pathogens appeared linked to several of the most significant clusters. The later analysis indicated that the majority of CMV-associated TCR beta chains appeared HLA-restricted.

PCR used 60 Vbeta primers and 13 Jbeta primers. Sequenced by immunoSEQ multiplex PCR; TCRdb stores in-frame clones only, minus some. In the table there are about 150,000 clones, about 74% of which are singletons. The receptor was isolated from a man between 18 and 35 years old in good health and CMV-seropositive. The sequenced sample was PBMCs. The V call is TRBV19, the J call TRBJ1-5, with D tentatively TRBD1 (6 bases). The CDR3, as DNA: TGTGCCAGTAGTATAATAGGTAGGACAGGCAATCAGCCCCAGCATTTT. Protein sequence: CASSIIGRTGNQPQHF.